This entry lists 31 T cell receptor beta chains sequenced from one sample in a study of cytomegalovirus exposure and HLA in healthy donors. Generated by immunoSEQ multiplex PCR, the TCRdb table keeps only in-frame clones and is missing some. The table has approximately 110,000 clones, 88% seen once; the top ten hold roughly 2.1%. The sample consisted of PBMCs. The receptors stem from a woman in her late teens or twenties in good health and CMV-seronegative.

The V call is TRBV29-1, the J call TRBJ1-2; 9 bases align to TRBD1. The CDR3 sequence is 17 residues long. The germline V gene encodes CDR1 SQVTM and CDR2 ANQGSEA. The trim removed 6 bases at V and 3 bases at J, leaving 17 bases unmatched. CDR3 residues: CSVDPRDRAFRDYGYTF. CDR3 DNA: TGCAGCGTGGATCCCCGGGACAGGGCTTTTCGTGACTATGGCTACACCTTC.

The chain uses TRBV29-1 and TRBJ2-2; D might be TRBD1 (6 bases). Deletions cut 7 bases from V and 1 base from J, with 19 bases between. This CDR3 has 16 residues. CDR1 is SQVTM and CDR2 is ANQGSEA in the germline V gene. CDR3 residues: CSGRSSGTQNTGELFF. Here the CDR3 DNA reads TGCAGCGGACGTTCCTCCGGGACACAGAACACCGGGGAGCTGTTTTTT.

This chain connects TRBV28 to TRBJ1-1; 12 bases are shared with TRBD1. V was clipped by 3 bases and J by 3 bases; unmatched bases: 8. Germline-derived CDR1 and CDR2 are MDHEN and SYDVKM. This CDR3 has 17 amino acids. CDR3 loop: CASSFPGQGALDTEAFF. The CDR3 DNA is TGTGCCAGCAGTTTTCCGGGACAGGGGGCGTTGGACACTGAAGCTTTCTTT. The whole variable domain, filled in from reference TRBV28 and TRBJ1-1, reads DVKVTQSSRYLVKRTGEKVFLECVQDMDHENMFWYRQDPGLGLRLIYFSYDVKMKEKGDIPEGYSVSREKKERFSLILESASTNQTSMYLCASSFPGQGALDTEAFFGQGTRLTVV.

The gene calls are TRBV5-4 and TRBJ2-1, with TRBD2 identical over 16 bases. V was pared by 4 bases and J by 6 bases, with 7 bases of the junction left unmatched. Looked up from germline, CDR1 is SGHNT and CDR2 is YYREEE (reference sequence). This CDR3 has 17 residues. CDR3 sequence reads: CASSPGLAGGPGNEQFF. DNA of the CDR3: TGTGCCAGCAGCCCGGGACTAGCGGGAGGGCCGGGCAATGAGCAGTTCTTC.

This clone was detected only once. The chain has TRBV7-6 and TRBJ2-1; 11 bases match TRBD2. Germline V gives CDR1 SGHVS, CDR2 FNYEAQ. The trim removed 6 bases at V and 7 bases at J, leaving 8 bases unmatched. The CDR3 is 15 amino acids. CDR3 sequence reads: CASSYTSGSGNEQFF. CDR3 sequence (DNA): TGTGCCAGCAGTTATACTAGCGGGAGTGGGAATGAGCAGTTCTTC.

J is TRBJ2-3 and V is TRBV18; 11 nucleotides agree with TRBD2. The CDR3 loop spans 16 amino acids. Trimming at V came to 4 bases and at J to 0 bases, leaving 3 bases not matched to a gene. Germline CDR1 is KGHSH and CDR2 is LQKENI. The CDR3 protein is CASSLTSGESTDTQYF. Written as DNA, the CDR3 is TGTGCCAGCTCACTGACTAGCGGGGAAAGCACAGATACGCAGTATTTT.

The chain employs TRBV4-3 and TRBJ2-7; TRBD2 matches at 11 bases. CDR3 length: 17 residues. Per germline, CDR1 LGHNA and CDR2 YSLEER. Trimming at V came to 3 bases and at J to 0 bases, leaving 7 bases not matched to a gene. CDR3 sequence (DNA): TGCGCCAGCAGCCAGGGACTAGCGGCACACCGCTCCTACGAGCAGTACTTC. This encodes CASSQGLAAHRSYEQYF.

In this sample, this clone turned up once. The chain couples TRBV6-6 to TRBJ1-5; D unresolved. Germline loops: CDR1 MNHNY, CDR2 SVGAGI (reference sequence). Trimming stripped 6 bases from V and 4 bases from J, with 13 bases between. The CDR3 sequence is 14 residues long. This CDR3 reads CASSLPEINQPQHF. CDR3 sequence (DNA): TGTGCCAGCAGCCTCCCTGAGATTAATCAGCCCCAGCATTTT.

The CDR3 loop is CASSTTGGAYYGYTF. CDR3 sequence (DNA): TGTGCCAGCAGTACAACAGGGGGCGCCTACTATGGCTACACCTTC. The gene calls are TRBV6-5 and TRBJ1-2, with TRBD1 matching 9 bases. This CDR3 region has 15 residues. The V and J ends lost 5 bases and 3 bases, in that order; junction bases with no gene match: 7. The V gene's germline CDR1 is MNHEY and CDR2 SVGAGI.

This clone was observed a single time. The CDR3 is CASSQELGGNYGYTF. CDR3 sequence (DNA): TGCGCCAGCAGCCAAGAATTGGGGGGTAACTATGGCTACACCTTC. The gene calls are TRBV4-3 and TRBJ1-2; D might be TRBD1 (5 bases). Trimming pared 0 bases from V and 1 base from J, leaving 9 bases between. This CDR3 is 15 amino acids long. Germline assignment: CDR1 LGHNA and CDR2 YSLEER.

The chain joins TRBV19 to TRBJ2-5, with 11 bases that match TRBD1. The J segment lost 5 bases and the V segment lost 8 bases, leaving 4 bases of the junction unmatched. Germline CDR1 reads LNHDA; CDR2 reads SQIVND (reference sequence). This CDR3 contains 13 residues. In nucleotides, the CDR3 is TGTGCCAGTGGGACAGGGGGTGTGGAGACCCAGTACTTC. Its translation: CASGTGGVETQYF.

The J gene is TRBJ2-7, the V gene TRBV29-1, with 9 bases fitting TRBD1. The ends lost 7 bases at V and 6 bases at J; junction bases unmatched: 13. CDR3 length: 14 residues. Germline lookup yields CDR1 SQVTM and CDR2 ANQGSEA. The CDR3 here is CSAVAGTGTGEQYF. CDR3 sequence (DNA): TGCAGCGCCGTCGCCGGGACAGGGACGGGCGAGCAGTACTTC.

This clone has only one observation. This chain links TRBV4-2 with TRBJ2-7; D perhaps matches TRBD2 (7 bases). Trimming took off 3 bases at V and 3 bases at J, with 15 bases between the two ends. The germline CDR1 and CDR2 sequences are LGHNA and YNFKEQ. This CDR3 spans 15 amino acids. CDR3 sequence (DNA): TGTGCCAGCAGCCATGACGGACTAGGGGGCTACGAGCAGTACTTC. It specifies CASSHDGLGGYEQYF.

V and J are TRBV5-6 and TRBJ2-7, with 9 bases aligning to TRBD1. CDR1 and CDR2 from the germline V gene are SGHDT and YYEEEE. This CDR3 spans 16 amino acids. Losses at the gene ends were 3 bases for V and 3 bases for J; bases not matched to a gene: 10. CDR3 protein: CASSYLPRTGDYEQYF. The CDR3 coding sequence is TGTGCCAGCAGCTATCTACCCCGGACAGGGGACTACGAGCAGTACTTC.

Concerning this clone itself: This CDR3 is also generated by other DNA sequences in the sample. The chain is built from TRBV30 and TRBJ1-5; TRBD1 aligns across 7 bases. CDR1 GTSNPN and CDR2 SVGIG come from the germline V gene (reference sequence). J gave up 5 bases and V 0 bases, and 7 bases lay outside the gene matches. This CDR3 is built from 15 residues. The DNA of the CDR3 is TGTGCCTGGAGTGTAGGCGGGACAGACGATCAGCCCCAGCATTTT. As protein: CAWSVGGTDDQPQHF.

The chain carries TRBV5-1 and TRBJ2-3; D uncertain. CDR3 length: 13 residues. V was clipped by 0 bases and J by 8 bases, with 10 bases between them. Germline V gene data show CDR1 as SGHRS and CDR2 as YFSETQ. CDR3 nucleotides: TGCGCCAGCAGCTTGGGAGAGGCCGCTACGCAGTATTTT. Translation gives CASSLGEAATQYF. Full variable domain (rest looked up from reference TRBV5-1 and TRBJ2-3): KAGVTQTPRYLIKTRGQQVTLSCSPISGHRSVSWYQQTPGQGLQFLFEYFSETQRNKGNFPGRFSGRQFSNSRSEMNVSTLELGDSALYLCASSLGEAATQYFGPGTRLTVL.

The V and J genes are TRBV2 and TRBJ2-5; TRBD2 agrees at 9 bases. This CDR3 comprises 18 residues. With 6 bases clipped from V and 2 bases from J, the junction kept 16 bases outside the gene matches. Germline V CDR1 and CDR2: SNHLY, FYNNEI. The CDR3 DNA is TGTGCCAGCAGGCTACCCCTTGCGGGGGGGGACCCGCAAGAGACCCAGTACTTC. The encoded protein is CASRLPLAGGDPQETQYF.

V gene TRBV18 combines with J gene TRBJ2-7; TRBD2 agrees at 13 bases. The trim removed 1 base at V and 1 base at J, leaving 4 bases unmatched. Germline CDR1 and CDR2: KGHSH and LQKENI. The CDR3 totals 17 residues. In DNA, the CDR3 is TGTGCCAGCTCACCACTTGCGACTAGCGGGGGGTCCTACGAGCAGTACTTC. Amino acid sequence: CASSPLATSGGSYEQYF.

The chain recombines TRBV27 with TRBJ2-7, with D possibly TRBD2 on 5 matching bases. CDR1 and CDR2 (germline): MNHEY, SMNVEV (reference sequence). V shed 10 bases and J shed 2 bases, with 15 bases lying between them. This CDR3 spans 13 amino acids. The CDR3 reads CATIAYGTYEQYF. The CDR3 DNA follows: TGTGCCACCATCGCTTACGGGACCTACGAGCAGTACTTC.

The V and J genes are TRBV11-2 and TRBJ2-5; 12 bases match TRBD2. Trimming cost V 4 bases and J 2 bases; bases outside gene matches: 5. The CDR3 spans 16 residues. Germline lookup yields CDR1 SGHAT and CDR2 FQNNGV. The CDR3: CASSSGLAGRQETQYF. CDR3 coding DNA: TGTGCCAGCAGCTCCGGACTAGCGGGGAGGCAAGAGACCCAGTACTTC. Full variable domain (rest looked up from reference TRBV11-2 and TRBJ2-5): EAGVAQSPRYKIIEKRQSVAFWCNPISGHATLYWYQQILGQGPKLLIQFQNNGVVDDSQLPKDRFSAERLKGVDSTLKIQPAKLEDSAVYLCASSSGLAGRQETQYFGPGTRLLVL.

This chain joins TRBV7-3 and TRBJ2-7; D might be TRBD2 (5 bases). Trimming took 2 bases from V and 4 from J, leaving 15 bases between them. Per the germline V gene, CDR1 is SGHTA and CDR2 is FQGTGA. The CDR3 covers 15 residues. The CDR3 DNA reads as TGTGCCAGCAGCTTAGAGGGTTCTGGCGGTTACGAGCAGTACTTC. Protein: CASSLEGSGGYEQYF.

CDR3 in DNA: TGTGCCAGCAGCTGGGGGGGGGACACAGATACGCAGTATTTT. Its translation: CASSWGGDTDTQYF. The J gene is TRBJ2-3, the V gene TRBV6-4, with 7 bases matching TRBD2. The V and J ends lost 6 bases and 2 bases, in that order; junction bases with no gene match: 5. Germline CDR1 reads MRHNA; CDR2 reads SNTAGT. CDR3 length: 14 residues.

The V call is TRBV6-5, the J call TRBJ2-1, with D unresolved. V lost 2 bases and J lost 10, with 12 bases in between. Germline values: CDR1 MNHEY, CDR2 SVGAGI. The CDR3 has 13 amino acids. CDR3 loop: CASSYGSPLEQFF. The DNA for the CDR3 is TGTGCCAGCAGTTACGGTAGCCCCCTGGAGCAGTTCTTC.

This chain uses TRBV2 with TRBJ2-3; D unclear. V lost 5 bases to trimming and J lost 3 bases, with 3 bases between them. In germline, CDR1 is SNHLY, CDR2 FYNNEI. The CDR3 has 11 residues. CDR3 sequence (DNA): TGTGCCAGCAGTCCTACAGATACGCAGTATTTT. Translation: CASSPTDTQYF.

The chain links TRBV6-4 to TRBJ2-1; the match to TRBD2 covers 11 bases. The germline V gene has CDR1 MRHNA and CDR2 SNTAGT. With 0 bases clipped from V and 10 bases from J, the junction kept 5 bases outside the gene matches. This CDR3 contains 15 residues. CDR3 protein: CASSDSSGRAGEQFF. CDR3 coding DNA: TGTGCCAGCAGTGACTCTAGCGGGAGGGCCGGGGAGCAGTTCTTC.

The table lists this clone with a count of one. The chain recombines TRBV5-4 with TRBJ2-2; no firm D call. The CDR3 runs to 15 residues. Germline loops: CDR1 SGHNT, CDR2 YYREEE (reference sequence). Between the trimmed V and J ends, which lost 2 bases and 0 bases, there was a span of 8 bases. CDR3 sequence: CASSFSGANTGELFF. CDR3 nucleotides: TGTGCCAGCAGCTTTTCAGGCGCGAACACCGGGGAGCTGTTTTTT.

The V call is TRBV28, the J call TRBJ1-4, with 7 bases that match TRBD1. The germline V gene has CDR1 MDHEN and CDR2 SYDVKM. This CDR3 is 15 amino acids long. Unmatched junction bases numbered 9, after V lost 4 bases and J lost 7 bases. The CDR3 DNA sequence: TGTGCCAGCAGTTCAGGGGGGACGTTCGGTGAAAAACTGTTTTTT. This sequence encodes CASSSGGTFGEKLFF.

The rearrangement joins TRBV5-4 to TRBJ2-7; 13 nucleotides align to TRBD2. V lost 2 bases, J lost 7 bases, and 3 bases stayed unmatched. This CDR3 has 14 residues. Germline CDR1 is SGHNT and CDR2 is YYREEE (reference sequence). CDR3 in DNA: TGTGCCAGCAGCTTCTGGACTAGCGGGAGAGAGCAGTACTTC. It specifies CASSFWTSGREQYF.

J is TRBJ2-4 and V is TRBV9; the D gene is possibly TRBD1 (5 bases). V was clipped by 4 bases and J by 7 bases, with 15 bases between them. The CDR3 totals 14 residues. CDR1 and CDR2 (germline): SGDLS, YYNGEE. As DNA, the CDR3 is TGTGCCAGCAGCCCGGACATGAATAGGAACATTCAGTACTTC. Translation: CASSPDMNRNIQYF.

This sequence joins TRBV7-2 and TRBJ2-2, with TRBD2 matching 11 bases. J gave up 7 bases and V 5 bases, and 6 bases lay outside the gene matches. CDR3 length: 15 amino acids. Germline V gene sequence: CDR1 SGHTA, CDR2 FQGNSA. The CDR3 nucleotides read TGTGCCAGCAGCCCCCTGGGGACTAGCGGCGGGGAGCTGTTTTTT. This codes for CASSPLGTSGGELFF.

The chain employs TRBV11-2 and TRBJ2-5; D is unresolved. CDR1 is SGHAT, CDR2 FQNNGV, per germline. The CDR3 spans 14 residues. Trimming removed 4 bases from V and 4 bases from J, with 13 bases in between. Here the CDR3 DNA reads TGTGCCAGCAGCTCCGGTCCTTTCGGAGAGACCCAGTACTTC. Amino acids: CASSSGPFGETQYF.